This T cell receptor (beta chain) stems from a study of blood T cell repertoires in COVID-19. The repertoire was sequenced with immunoSEQ multiplex PCR; TCRdb's copy has only in-frame clones and lacks some. The repertoire holds around 260,000 clones, with approximately 85% as singletons. This CDR3 has 15 residues. With 4 bases clipped from V and 6 bases from J, the junction kept 5 bases outside the gene matches. Germline CDR1 and CDR2: SGDLS and YYNGEE. The sequenced sample was PBMCs or T cells enriched from blood (not recorded which). The source is a woman aged 30 to 39 who had recovered from COVID-19. V usage is TRBV9 and J usage is TRBJ1-6, with 9 bases identical to TRBD1. The CDR3 DNA reads TGTGCCAGCAGCACTTGGACAGGGGCTAATTCACCCCTCCACTTT. This gives the protein CASSTWTGANSPLHF.